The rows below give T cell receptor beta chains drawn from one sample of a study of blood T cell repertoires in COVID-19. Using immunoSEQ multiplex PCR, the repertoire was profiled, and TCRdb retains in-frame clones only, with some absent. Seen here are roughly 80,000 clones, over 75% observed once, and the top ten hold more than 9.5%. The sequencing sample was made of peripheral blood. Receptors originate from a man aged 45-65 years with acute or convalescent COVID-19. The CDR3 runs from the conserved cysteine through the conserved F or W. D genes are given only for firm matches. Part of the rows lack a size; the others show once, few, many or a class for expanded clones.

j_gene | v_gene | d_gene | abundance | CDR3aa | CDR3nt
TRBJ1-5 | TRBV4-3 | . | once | CASSQDSRNQPQHF | TGCGCCAGCAGCCAAGATAGTCGAAATCAGCCCCAGCATTTT
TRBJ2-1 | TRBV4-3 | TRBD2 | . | CASSQDWQGLAQYNEQFF | TGCGCCAGCAGCCAAGATTGGCAGGGACTAGCACAATACAATGAGCAGTTCTTC
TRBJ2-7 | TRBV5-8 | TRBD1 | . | CASSTTGGEHEQYF | TGTGCCAGCAGCACGACAGGGGGCGAGCACGAGCAGTACTTC
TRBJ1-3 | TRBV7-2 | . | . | CASSLAGTNSGNTIYF | TGTGCCAGCAGCTTAGCGGGGACAAATTCTGGAAACACCATATATTTT
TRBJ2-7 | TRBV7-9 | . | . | CASSLREPIYEQYF | TGTGCCAGCAGCTTGCGGGAACCTATTTACGAGCAGTACTTC
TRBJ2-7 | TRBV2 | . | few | CASRRTTDTYEQYF | TGTGCCAGCAGGAGAACGACAGATACTTACGAGCAGTACTTC
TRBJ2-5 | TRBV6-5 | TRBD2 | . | CASSPLRTRMETQYF | TGTGCCAGCAGTCCCCTCCGGACTAGAATGGAGACCCAGTACTTC
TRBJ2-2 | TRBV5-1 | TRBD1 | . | CASSFGMPGQSYTGELFF | TGCGCCAGCAGCTTCGGGATGCCGGGACAGTCGTACACCGGGGAGCTGTTTTTT
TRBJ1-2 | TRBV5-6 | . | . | CASSLGTTNYGYTF | TGTGCCAGCAGCTTGGGGACAACTAACTATGGCTACACCTTC
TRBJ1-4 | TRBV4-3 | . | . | CASSQGRPGIGVTNEKLFF | TGCGCCAGCAGCCAAGGACGACCAGGGATTGGGGTAACTAATGAAAAACTGTTTTTT
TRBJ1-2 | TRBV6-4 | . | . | CASSPPGGDGYTF | TGTGCCAGCAGTCCCCCGGGGGGCGATGGCTACACCTTC
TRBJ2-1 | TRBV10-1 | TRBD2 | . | CASSDERGGYNEQFF | TGCGCCAGCAGTGATGAGCGGGGGGGGTACAATGAGCAGTTCTTC
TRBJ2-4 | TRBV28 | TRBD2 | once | CASSSLAGVGNIQYF | TGTGCCAGCAGTTCCTTAGCGGGAGTGGGAAACATTCAGTACTTC
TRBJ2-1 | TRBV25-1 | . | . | CASSERNEQFF | TGTGCCAGCAGTGAGAGGAATGAGCAGTTCTTC
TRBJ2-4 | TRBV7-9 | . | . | CASSLNGGSAKNIQYF | TGTGCCAGCAGCTTAAATGGGGGCTCAGCCAAAAACATTCAGTACTTC
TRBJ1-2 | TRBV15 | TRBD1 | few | CATSYRQGGGYTF | TGTGCCACCAGCTACAGACAGGGGGGTGGCTACACCTTC
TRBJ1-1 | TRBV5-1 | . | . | CASSSGGQGAEAFF | TGCGCCAGCAGCTCCGGTGGGCAGGGCGCTGAAGCTTTCTTT
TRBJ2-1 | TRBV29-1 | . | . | CSVFSWGPHNEQFF | TGCAGCGTTTTCTCCTGGGGCCCCCACAATGAGCAGTTCTTC
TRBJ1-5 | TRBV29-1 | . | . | CSVAWGGLLGAVPQHF | TGCAGCGTTGCCTGGGGAGGACTCCTTGGCGCGGTTCCCCAGCATTTT
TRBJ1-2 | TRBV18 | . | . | CASSRQGSGYTF | TGTGCCAGCTCCCGGCAGGGAAGCGGCTACACCTTC
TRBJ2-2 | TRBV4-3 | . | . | CASSQDGGGSTGELFF | TGCGCCAGCAGCCAAGATGGTGGGGGGTCCACCGGGGAGCTGTTTTTT
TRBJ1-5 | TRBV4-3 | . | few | CASSQDLSVNQPQHF | TGCGCCAGCAGCCAAGACCTTAGTGTCAATCAGCCCCAGCATTTT
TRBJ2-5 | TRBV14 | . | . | CASSPPWADRETQYF | TGTGCCAGCAGCCCTCCGTGGGCAGATAGAGAGACCCAGTACTTC
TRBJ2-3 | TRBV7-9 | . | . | CASSKGLTEDTQYF | TGTGCCAGCAGCAAAGGACTAACCGAAGATACGCAGTATTTT
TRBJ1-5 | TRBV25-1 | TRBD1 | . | CASSDGGQFHQPQHF | TGTGCCAGCAGTGATGGGGGACAGTTTCATCAGCCCCAGCATTTT
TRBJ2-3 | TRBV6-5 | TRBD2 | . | CATKGASGVTDTQYF | TGTGCCACAAAAGGGGCTAGCGGGGTAACAGATACGCAGTATTTT
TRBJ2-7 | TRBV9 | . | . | CASSVGHSYEQYF | TGTGCCAGCAGCGTCGGACACTCCTACGAGCAGTACTTC
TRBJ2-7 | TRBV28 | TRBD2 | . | CATTREGGAYEQYF | TGTGCCACCACTAGGGAGGGAGGCGCCTACGAGCAGTACTTC
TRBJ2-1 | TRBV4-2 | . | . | CASSQEPSVYNEQFF | TGTGCCAGCAGCCAAGAACCTAGCGTCTACAATGAGCAGTTCTTC
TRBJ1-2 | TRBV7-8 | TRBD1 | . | CASSSGQGSYGYTF | TGTGCCAGCAGCTCGGGACAGGGGAGCTATGGCTACACCTTC